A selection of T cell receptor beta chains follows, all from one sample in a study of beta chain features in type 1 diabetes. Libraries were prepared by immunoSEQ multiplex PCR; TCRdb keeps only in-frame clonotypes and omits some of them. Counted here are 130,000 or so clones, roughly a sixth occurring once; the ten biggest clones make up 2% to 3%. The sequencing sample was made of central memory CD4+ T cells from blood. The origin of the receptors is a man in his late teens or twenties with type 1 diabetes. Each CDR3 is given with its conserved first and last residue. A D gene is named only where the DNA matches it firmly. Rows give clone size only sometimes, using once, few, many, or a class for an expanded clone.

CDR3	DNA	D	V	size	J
CASSLGQGARETQYF	TGTGCCAGCAGCCTCGGACAGGGGGCTCGGGAGACCCAGTACTTC	TRBD1	TRBV7-3	many	TRBJ2-5
CASSLDGGLAVNEQFF	TGTGCCAGCAGCTTAGATGGAGGACTAGCCGTCAATGAGCAGTTCTTC	TRBD2	TRBV7-2	few	TRBJ2-1
CASSPRPYEQYF	TGTGCCAGCAGCCCACGACCCTACGAGCAGTACTTC	NA	TRBV7-2	few	TRBJ2-7
CASSRSGGYEQYF	TGTGCCAGCAGCCGTAGCGGGGGCTACGAGCAGTACTTC	TRBD2	TRBV14	NA	TRBJ2-7
CSSSSGQETQYF	TGCAGCTCCTCTAGCGGCCAAGAGACCCAGTACTTC	TRBD2	TRBV29-1	NA	TRBJ2-5
CASSVIVSGGEQFF	TGTGCCAGCAGTGTCATAGTGTCCGGAGGGGAGCAGTTCTTC	NA	TRBV2	NA	TRBJ2-1
CASSPGTGGRETQYF	TGTGCCAGCAGCCCCGGGACAGGGGGGAGGGAGACCCAGTACTTC	TRBD1	TRBV6-6	NA	TRBJ2-5
CASSQDPGDSGSVYNEQFF	TGCGCCAGCAGCCAAGATCCGGGGGACAGCGGGAGTGTGTACAATGAGCAGTTCTTC	NA	TRBV4-1	NA	TRBJ2-1
CASSPQVSNTEAFF	TGTGCCAGTAGCCCTCAGGTCTCGAACACTGAAGCTTTCTTT	NA	TRBV19	few	TRBJ1-1
CASSSNGGAGSNEQFF	TGTGCCAGCAGCTCGAACGGAGGAGCGGGGTCCAATGAGCAGTTCTTC	TRBD2	TRBV7-2	NA	TRBJ2-1
CASSALGQDGYTF	TGTGCCAGCAGTGCCTTAGGACAGGATGGCTACACCTTC	TRBD1	TRBV25-1	NA	TRBJ1-2
CASSLEGRDGGYTF	TGTGCCAGCAGCTTAGAAGGGCGGGATGGAGGCTACACCTTC	NA	TRBV7-9	NA	TRBJ1-2
CAWSAPGPYNEQFF	TGTGCCTGGAGTGCCCCGGGACCGTACAATGAGCAGTTCTTC	NA	TRBV30	few	TRBJ2-1
CASSVGLAAYEQYF	TGTGCCAGCAGTGTAGGACTAGCGGCCTACGAGCAGTACTTC	TRBD2	TRBV2	NA	TRBJ2-7
CASSTGSYEQYF	TGTGCCAGCAGTACAGGGTCCTACGAGCAGTACTTC	NA	TRBV6-5	few	TRBJ2-7
CSVSSAAGTDTQYF	TGCAGCGTCTCTAGCGCGGCGGGCACAGATACGCAGTATTTT	NA	TRBV29-1	NA	TRBJ2-3
CAWRPDREEFF	TGTGCCTGGAGGCCGGACAGGGAGGAGTTCTTC	TRBD1	TRBV30	few	TRBJ2-1
CASTLTPSTDTQYF	TGTGCCAGCACCCTAACCCCCAGCACAGATACGCAGTATTTT	NA	TRBV28	NA	TRBJ2-3
CAWSSSGREETQYF	TGTGCCTGGAGTTCTAGCGGGAGGGAGGAGACCCAGTACTTC	TRBD2	TRBV30	NA	TRBJ2-5
CRGQQGNEQFF	TGCAGAGGACAACAGGGCAATGAGCAGTTCTTC	NA	TRBV20-1	few	TRBJ2-1
CASSNREGLSYGYTF	TGTGCCAGCAGCAACCGTGAGGGGTTAAGCTATGGCTACACCTTC	NA	TRBV6-5	few	TRBJ1-2
CASSFDEAYGYTF	TGTGCCAGCAGCTTCGACGAAGCTTATGGCTACACCTTC	NA	TRBV9	NA	TRBJ1-2
CASSLVASETQYF	TGTGCCAGCAGCTTAGTGGCCTCAGAGACCCAGTACTTC	NA	TRBV7-2	few	TRBJ2-5
CASSFPVRTSGRRYNEQFF	TGTGCCAGCAGCTTCCCGGTCCGAACTAGCGGGAGGCGTTACAATGAGCAGTTCTTC	TRBD2	TRBV7-2	NA	TRBJ2-1
CAAHSAGGVYGYTF	TGTGCCGCTCATAGTGCAGGGGGCGTCTATGGCTACACCTTC	TRBD1	TRBV10-3	NA	TRBJ1-2
CASSVGLQGTYNEQFF	TGTGCCAGCAGCGTAGGACTACAGGGGACCTACAATGAGCAGTTCTTC	TRBD1	TRBV9	few	TRBJ2-1
CASSGGPTDTQYF	TGTGCCAGCAGCGGGGGACCCACAGATACGCAGTATTTT	NA	TRBV5-6	NA	TRBJ2-3
CAIKIRVRDNQPQHF	TGTGCCATCAAGATCCGGGTGCGGGATAATCAGCCCCAGCATTTT	NA	TRBV10-3	many	TRBJ1-5
CASSPTGYEQYF	TGCGCCAGCAGCCCTACAGGTTACGAGCAGTACTTC	NA	TRBV5-1	NA	TRBJ2-7
CATGALTYEQYF	TGTGCCACCGGGGCACTAACCTACGAGCAGTACTTC	NA	TRBV6-1	many	TRBJ2-7
CAWSVALGTQYF	TGTGCCTGGAGTGTAGCTTTGGGGACCCAGTACTTC	NA	TRBV30	many	TRBJ2-5
CASIAPAGRTDTQYF	TGTGCCAGCATCGCTCCGGCAGGGCGCACAGATACGCAGTATTTT	NA	TRBV28	NA	TRBJ2-3
CASRDYLYGYTF	TGTGCCAGCAGGGATTACCTGTATGGCTACACCTTC	NA	TRBV27	NA	TRBJ1-2
CASSLAGLNEQFF	TGTGCCAGCAGCTTAGCGGGTCTCAATGAGCAGTTCTTC	NA	TRBV7-2	NA	TRBJ2-1
CASSERTGGNEQFF	TGTGCCAGCAGTGAACGGACAGGGGGGAATGAGCAGTTCTTC	TRBD1	TRBV2	few	TRBJ2-1
CSAQTGGAGANVLTF	TGCAGCGCCCAGACAGGGGGGGCTGGGGCCAACGTCCTGACTTTC	TRBD1	TRBV29-1	NA	TRBJ2-6
CASSGLTPAHEQYF	TGTGCCAGCAGTGGACTGACGCCCGCCCACGAGCAGTACTTC	NA	TRBV27	few	TRBJ2-7
CAISGKGQLNTEAFF	TGTGCCATCAGTGGGAAAGGGCAGCTGAACACTGAAGCTTTCTTT	NA	TRBV10-3	few	TRBJ1-1
CASSSGTSGGSKQETQYF	TGTGCCAGCAGCTCTGGGACTAGCGGGGGGTCTAAACAAGAGACCCAGTACTTC	TRBD2	TRBV11-2	many	TRBJ2-5
CASSSRGVSTDTQYF	TGTGCCAGCAGCTCTCGGGGAGTTAGCACAGATACGCAGTATTTT	NA	TRBV7-3	few	TRBJ2-3
CASSLQGADYGYTF	TGTGCCAGCAGTTTACAGGGGGCAGACTATGGCTACACCTTC	TRBD1	TRBV7-2	NA	TRBJ1-2